The TCR beta chain described here comes from a study of technical replicates of blood from a handful of donors. Clones were sequenced by immunoSEQ multiplex PCR, and TCRdb holds only the in-frame ones, with some missing. The sample consists of 6,000 to 7,000 clones, 90% to 96% of them appearing once. With 4 bases removed from V and 1 base from J, the gap between germline ends came to 15 bases. Germline values: CDR1 SGHRS, CDR2 YFSETQ. This CDR3 contains 15 residues. The J gene is TRBJ2-7, the V gene TRBV5-1; TRBD1 is a possible D gene (5 bases). The receptor's source is a human donor in good health. The sequenced sample was PBMCs. This chain's CDR3 is CASSPDSSTSYEQYF. CDR3 DNA sequence: TGCGCCAGCAGCCCAGACAGCTCTACTTCCTACGAGCAGTACTTC.